Below, 25 T cell receptor beta chains from the same sample are listed, as sequenced in a study of T cell changes during pregnancy in multiple sclerosis. Sequenced by immunoSEQ multiplex PCR; TCRdb stores in-frame clones only, minus some. Found here are tens of thousands of clones, about 90% of them singletons; the top ten hold 0.6% to 0.8%. The material was CD4+ T cells from peripheral blood mononuclear cells, obtained in the second trimester of pregnancy. The receptors originated from a female donor in good health, enrolled as a control in a pregnancy study.

The chain uses TRBV18 and TRBJ1-1; 7 bases match TRBD1. V dropped 6 bases and J dropped 1; count of bases not matched to a gene: 11. Germline lookup yields CDR1 KGHSH and CDR2 LQKENI. The CDR3 is 16 amino acids. CDR3 in amino acids: CASSLLGGVPNTEAFF. DNA for the CDR3: TGTGCCAGCTCGCTCCTAGGGGGCGTCCCGAACACTGAAGCTTTCTTT.

This CDR3 reads CSIRQGASYGYTF. The DNA of the CDR3 is TGCAGCATCCGACAGGGGGCGAGCTATGGCTACACCTTC. V usage is TRBV29-1 and J usage is TRBJ1-2; 10 bases match TRBD1. This CDR3 is built from 13 residues. CDR1 and CDR2 (germline): SQVTM, ANQGSEA. V gave up 8 bases and J gave up 4 bases; unmatched junction bases: 7.

This chain uses TRBV7-2 with TRBJ2-3; the match to TRBD2 covers 10 bases. Trimming at V came to 2 bases and at J to 5 bases, leaving 10 bases not matched to a gene. Germline V CDR1 and CDR2: SGHTA, FQGNSA. The CDR3 sequence is 17 residues long. The CDR3 DNA reads as TGTGCCAGCAGCTTATTTCAAGCGGGGGGGCCCGGAGATACGCAGTATTTT. Protein sequence: CASSLFQAGGPGDTQYF. The full variable domain, its missing parts supplied by reference TRBV7-2 and TRBJ2-3, is GAGVSQSPSNKVTEKGKDVELRCDPISGHTALYWYRQSLGQGLEFLIYFQGNSAPDKSGLPSDRFSAERTGGSVSTLTIQRTQQEDSAVYLCASSLFQAGGPGDTQYFGPGTRLTVL.

The chain couples TRBV7-2 to TRBJ1-5; the match to TRBD1 covers 7 bases. Germline CDR1 SGHTA, CDR2 FQGNSA. V was pared by 5 bases and J by 7 bases, with 5 bases of the junction left unmatched. The CDR3 runs 13 residues. Here the CDR3 reads CASSDRVGQPQHF. CDR3 DNA sequence: TGTGCCAGCAGCGACAGGGTCGGGCAGCCCCAGCATTTT.

The chain employs TRBV10-3 and TRBJ2-7; 8 bases agree with TRBD1. The CDR3 is 13 amino acids. V lost 6 bases and J lost 4; bases outside the gene matches: 5. Germline V CDR1 and CDR2: ENHRY, SYGVKD. CDR3 sequence: CAISGTGEYEQYF. The DNA for the CDR3 is TGTGCCATCAGCGGGACAGGAGAGTACGAGCAGTACTTC.

The J gene is TRBJ2-1, the V gene TRBV9, with 8 positions matching TRBD2. The ends lost 3 bases at V and 7 bases at J; junction bases unmatched: 12. The germline CDR1 and CDR2 sequences are SGDLS and YYNGEE. The CDR3 is 16 residues long. CDR3 protein: CASSAGGTGGLNEQFF. The CDR3 region has the DNA TGTGCCAGCAGCGCTGGGGGGACGGGGGGGCTAAATGAGCAGTTCTTC.

The V call is TRBV27, the J call TRBJ1-6; D remains ambiguous. The CDR3 consists of 15 residues. Per the germline V gene, CDR1 is MNHEY and CDR2 is SMNVEV (reference sequence). Between the trimmed V and J ends, which lost 5 bases and 10 bases, there was a span of 18 bases. CDR3 loop: CASSNEGTPWSPLHF. CDR3 in DNA: TGTGCCAGCAGTAACGAGGGAACCCCTTGGTCACCCCTCCACTTT.

V gene TRBV11-1 combines with J gene TRBJ2-3; 7 nucleotides match TRBD2. The V gene end was trimmed by 2 bases and the J gene end by 6 bases; junction bases not matched to a gene: 20. Per the germline V gene, CDR1 is SGHAT and CDR2 is FQDESV (reference sequence). The CDR3 is made up of 19 amino acids. CDR3 sequence: CASSLFFGMSGDPGDTQYF. DNA for the CDR3: TGTGCCAGCAGCTTATTTTTCGGGATGAGCGGGGACCCGGGGGATACGCAGTATTTT.

The chain links TRBV5-5 to TRBJ1-2; 12 nucleotides agree with TRBD1. CDR3 size: 17 residues. Germline V lookup: CDR1 SGHKS, CDR2 YYEKEE (reference sequence). With 3 bases clipped from V and 7 bases from J, the junction kept 13 bases outside the gene matches. The CDR3 bases are TGTGCCAGCAGCTGGACCGGGACAGGGGGCGCGGGTGGTGGCTACACCTTC. Its translation: CASSWTGTGGAGGGYTF.

The chain links TRBV19 to TRBJ1-5; 8 bases align to TRBD1. The CDR3 covers 18 residues. CDR1 is LNHDA and CDR2 is SQIVND in the germline V gene (reference sequence). The V segment lost 6 bases and the J segment 7 bases; nucleotides outside the gene matches: 20. The CDR3 reads CASRDLGQVSIYKQPQHF. The CDR3 bases are TGTGCCAGTAGAGACTTGGGACAGGTATCTATATACAAACAGCCCCAGCATTTT.

The V call is TRBV7-2, the J call TRBJ2-5, with 10 bases fitting TRBD2. Germline V gives CDR1 SGHTA, CDR2 FQGNSA. The CDR3 is 18 amino acids. J gave up 2 bases and V 1 base, and 10 bases lay outside the gene matches. This CDR3 is CASSLGLNSGGPQETQYF. CDR3 in DNA: TGTGCCAGCAGCTTAGGGTTGAATAGCGGGGGGCCGCAAGAGACCCAGTACTTC.

This clone came up a few times. V is TRBV7-6 and J is TRBJ2-7, with unresolved D. V was pared by 4 bases and J by 3 bases, with 10 bases between. Germline V CDR1 and CDR2: SGHVS, FNYEAQ. The CDR3 extends over 13 amino acids. CDR3 sequence reads: CASSSQEHYEQYF. The CDR3 bases are TGTGCCAGCAGCTCCCAAGAGCACTACGAGCAGTACTTC.

The genes are TRBV7-3 and TRBJ2-1; possibly TRBD1 for D (6 bases). CDR3 length: 15 amino acids. Looked up from germline, CDR1 is SGHTA and CDR2 is FQGTGA. The germline V and J ends were trimmed by 1 base and 0 bases, with 7 bases remaining between them. Here the CDR3 DNA reads TGTGCCAGCAGCTTAAACAGGGACTCCTACAATGAGCAGTTCTTC. Translated, it gives CASSLNRDSYNEQFF.

This sequence joins TRBV7-2 and TRBJ1-4, with D unclear. V was shortened by 7 bases and J by 7 bases, with 19 bases between the two germline ends. CDR1 is SGHTA, CDR2 FQGNSA, per germline. This CDR3 has 15 amino acids. The CDR3 nucleotides are TGTGCCAGCAAGCCCTCGGCGGGGTCCTTTGAAAAACTGTTTTTT. Its translation is CASKPSAGSFEKLFF.

This clone has a single count. This chain joins TRBV18 and TRBJ2-3; D call uncertain. There are 12 residues in the CDR3. Trimming removed 2 bases from V and 9 bases from J, with 9 bases in between. The V gene's germline CDR1 is KGHSH and CDR2 LQKENI. DNA for the CDR3: TGTGCCAGCTCACCATCCGGTCACACGCAGTATTTT. It codes for CASSPSGHTQYF.

This chain connects TRBV28 to TRBJ1-2; 7 bases map to TRBD1. Germline V gene sequence: CDR1 MDHEN, CDR2 SYDVKM. The CDR3 covers 16 residues. V shed 6 bases and J 0 bases; nucleotides not matched to a gene: 10. The CDR3 nucleotides are TGTGCCAGCAGGCCTCGGACAGGCCACGCTAACTATGGCTACACCTTC. It is translated as CASRPRTGHANYGYTF.

The gene calls are TRBV19 and TRBJ1-3; D unclear. This CDR3 has 14 residues. V was clipped by 6 bases and J by 1 base, with 10 bases between them. Germline lookup yields CDR1 LNHDA and CDR2 SQIVND (reference sequence). The DNA for the CDR3 is TGTGCCAGTAGATCAGGAGGGTCTGGAAACACCATATATTTT. The encoded protein is CASRSGGSGNTIYF.

This sequence joins TRBV19 and TRBJ1-1; the D is unclear. Germline lookup yields CDR1 LNHDA and CDR2 SQIVND (reference sequence). The CDR3 sequence is 13 residues long. V was shortened by 1 base and J by 3 bases, with 6 bases between the two germline ends. CDR3 DNA: TGTGCCAGTAGTATAGTTGGAGACACTGAAGCTTTCTTT. Its translation: CASSIVGDTEAFF.

The chain uses TRBV11-2 and TRBJ2-7, with 7 bases identical to TRBD2. V trimming: 5 bases; J trimming: 2 bases; junction bases outside the gene matches: 6. CDR1 is SGHAT and CDR2 is FQNNGV in the germline V gene. This CDR3 region has 14 residues. The CDR3 here is CASSRRGITYEQYF. CDR3 coding DNA: TGTGCCAGCAGCAGGCGGGGGATCACCTACGAGCAGTACTTC.

V gene TRBV4-3 combines with J gene TRBJ1-2, with unresolved D. The ends were cut back, 3 bases at V and 2 bases at J, with 13 bases in the middle. Germline V lookup: CDR1 LGHNA, CDR2 YSLEER. The CDR3 extends over 15 amino acids. This CDR3 reads CASSHAFGENYGYTF. As DNA, the CDR3 is TGCGCCAGCAGCCACGCTTTCGGGGAAAACTATGGCTACACCTTC.

This clone was counted only a few times. The CDR3 sequence is CASSFPGQGKSYEQYF. CDR3 coding DNA: TGTGCCAGCAGTTTTCCGGGACAGGGGAAAAGCTACGAGCAGTACTTC. The chain has TRBV28 and TRBJ2-7, with 10 positions matching TRBD1. Germline CDR1 reads MDHEN; CDR2 reads SYDVKM. The CDR3 is 16 amino acids. V lost 3 bases, J lost 3 bases, and 8 bases stayed unmatched.

The rearrangement joins TRBV4-2 to TRBJ2-1, with D tentatively TRBD2 (6 bases). V dropped 4 bases and J dropped 9 bases, with 16 bases sitting between them. Germline V gives CDR1 LGHNA, CDR2 YNFKEQ. The CDR3 runs 14 residues. In DNA, the CDR3 is TGTGCCAGCAGCCCCTCAGGTGGGGGACTTGAGCAGTTCTTC. Protein product: CASSPSGGGLEQFF.

The chain links TRBV30 to TRBJ2-5; 7 positions match TRBD1. V shed 3 bases and J 5 bases; nucleotides not matched to a gene: 9. The CDR3 sequence is 14 residues long. CDR1 and CDR2 from the germline V gene are GTSNPN and SVGIG (reference sequence). The CDR3 DNA sequence: TGTGCCTGGAGGGAAAGGGGGCGCGGGGAGACCCAGTACTTC. This gives the protein CAWRERGRGETQYF.

This clone was counted a single time. V gene TRBV4-3 combines with J gene TRBJ2-3; possible D gene TRBD1, 6 bases. V lost 4 bases to trimming and J lost 4 bases, with 21 bases between them. Germline V gives CDR1 LGHNA, CDR2 YSLEER. The CDR3 is 17 amino acids. The CDR3 loop is CASSPLGASGSPDTQYF. DNA for the CDR3: TGCGCCAGCAGCCCTCTGGGGGCATCGGGGAGCCCAGATACGCAGTATTTT.

The chain combines TRBV7-6 with TRBJ1-4; the D is unclear. CDR3 size: 14 residues. Germline-derived CDR1 and CDR2 are SGHVS and FNYEAQ. V was cut by 5 bases and J by 5 bases, with 12 bases left in between. The CDR3 reads CASSTQRANEKLFF. The CDR3 DNA follows: TGTGCCAGCAGCACTCAGCGTGCCAATGAAAAACTGTTTTTT.